The next 30 T cell receptor beta chains were all read from a single sample in a study of CD8+CD57+ T cells in acquired aplastic anemia. The template used for profiling TCR beta VDJ and CDR3 was genomic DNA. TCRdb fed the reads into MiXCR, producing one record per CDR3 protein. The data show about half a million distinct CDR3 sequences, about a third seen once. An expansion of CD8+CD57+ cells by flow cytometry had been shown in patients chosen for sequencing. The sequenced material came from sorted CD4+, CD8+, or CD8+CD57+ T cells (not recorded which) from PBMCs. These receptors were collected from a human donor with aplastic anemia.

CDR3 sequence reads: CASSYSWNRGAGNTIYF. The DNA for the CDR3 is TGTGCCAGCAGTTACTCGTGGAACAGGGGCGCCGGAAACACCATATATTTT. This sequence joins TRBV6-5 and TRBJ1-3, with 7 bases aligning to TRBD1. J gave up 4 bases and V 0 bases, and 9 bases lay outside the gene matches. The V gene's germline CDR1 is MNHEY and CDR2 SVGAGI. The CDR3 is made up of 17 amino acids.

The chain is built from TRBV10-3 and TRBJ2-7; 8 nucleotides match TRBD2. CDR3 length equals 12 residues. CDR1 and CDR2 from the germline V gene are ENHRY and SYGVKD. V gave up 4 bases and J gave up 6 bases; unmatched junction bases: 2. The CDR3 region has the DNA TGTGCCATCAGTGGCGGGGGGCCCGAGCAGTACTTC. It specifies CAISGGGPEQYF.

The chain combines TRBV27 with TRBJ2-1, with D possibly TRBD2 on 5 matching bases. The CDR3 sequence is 14 residues long. Germline CDR1 reads MNHEY; CDR2 reads SMNVEV (reference sequence). V was clipped by 3 bases and J by 7 bases, with 13 bases between them. CDR3 bases: TGTGCCAGCAGTTTTGGGAGTAGAGGAAATGAGCAGTTCTTC. It translates to CASSFGSRGNEQFF.

This clonotype was seen only a few times. The DNA for the CDR3 is TGTGCCAGCAGCTTAGAATGGTCAGGGTGGGATGGCTACACCTTC. Amino acid sequence: CASSLEWSGWDGYTF. The chain links TRBV11-2 to TRBJ1-2, with D maybe TRBD1 (5 bases). With 0 bases removed from V and 6 bases from J, the gap between germline ends came to 14 bases. The CDR3 totals 15 residues. Germline lookup yields CDR1 SGHAT and CDR2 FQNNGV.

The sample holds a few counts of this clonotype. The chain joins TRBV4-1 to TRBJ1-1; tentatively, D is TRBD1 (5 bases). CDR1 is MGHRA, CDR2 YSYEKL, per germline. This CDR3 comprises 14 residues. V was pared by 3 bases and J by 4 bases, with 12 bases between. CDR3: CASSHPGRSTEAFF. The DNA of the CDR3 is TGCGCCAGCAGCCATCCAGGGAGGAGCACTGAAGCTTTCTTT.

This clonotype was recorded a few times. A read error is possible here, since a much larger clone lies one base away. The CDR3, as DNA: TGTGCCAGCAGGGAACATTTGTTGAACGCTGAAGCTTTCTTT. Residues: CASREHLLNAEAFF. V usage is TRBV2 and J usage is TRBJ1-1; no definite D call. The CDR3 runs to 14 residues. Germline-derived CDR1 and CDR2 are SNHLY and FYNNEI.

This clonotype was recorded many times. Here the CDR3 reads CASSLPPYEQYF. The CDR3 DNA reads as TGTGCCAGCAGCTTACCCCCTTACGAGCAGTACTTC. This chain joins TRBV7-2 and TRBJ2-7; no reliable D call. The V gene's germline CDR1 is SGHTA and CDR2 FQGNSA. Trimming took 2 bases from V and 4 from J, leaving 6 bases between them. CDR3 length: 12 amino acids.

As regards this clonotype: A read error may be the cause here, since a much bigger clone is one base away. The chain employs TRBV24-1 and TRBJ2-5; possible D gene TRBD2, 6 bases. This CDR3 is 16 amino acids long. CDR1 is KGHDR, CDR2 SFDVKD, per germline. In DNA, the CDR3 is TGTGCCGCCAGTGACGGGGGTAATGGGTACCAAGAGACCCAGTACTTC. It encodes CAASDGGNGYQETQYF.

The sample holds one count of this clonotype. CDR3 DNA sequence: TGTGCCAGCAGCTGGACAGGGGCCCTTGCGGGAACCGGGGAGCTGTTTTTT. Protein: CASSWTGALAGTGELFF. This sequence joins TRBV5-6 and TRBJ2-2; TRBD1 agrees at 9 bases. Germline V gives CDR1 SGHDT, CDR2 YYEEEE. This CDR3 comprises 17 residues. The trim removed 3 bases at V and 5 bases at J, leaving 11 bases unmatched.

This clonotype has just a few counts. The V call is TRBV12-3 or TRBV12-4, the J call TRBJ1-2, with TRBD1 matching 8 bases. Losses at the gene ends were 6 bases for V and 3 bases for J; bases not matched to a gene: 6. The CDR3 contains 14 residues. This CDR3 is CASRTGAPYYGYTF. The CDR3 DNA follows: TGTGCCAGCAGGACAGGGGCCCCCTACTATGGCTACACCTTC.

This clonotype was observed a few times. The rearrangement joins TRBV5-1 to TRBJ2-2; D possibly corresponds to TRBD1 (5 bases). Trimming pared 2 bases from V and 4 bases from J, leaving 12 bases between. This CDR3 is 15 amino acids long. Germline loops: CDR1 SGHRS, CDR2 YFSETQ. This CDR3 reads CASSFQGLGTGELFF. The DNA for the CDR3 is TGCGCCAGCAGCTTTCAGGGCTTAGGCACCGGGGAGCTGTTTTTT.

Points on this clonotype: Lacking the conserved final phenylalanine or tryptophan, this CDR3 likely reflects a read error. The CDR3 coding sequence is TGCAGTGCTTCATCGCCCGGACAGGGGACGACTGAAGCTTTCTCT. Translation: CSASSPGQGTTEAFS. The chain couples TRBV20-1 to TRBJ1-1; TRBD1 matches 9 bases. CDR3 length: 15 amino acids. Losses at the gene ends were 5 bases for V and 5 bases for J; bases not matched to a gene: 12. Germline CDR1 and CDR2: DFQATT and SNEGSKA (reference sequence).

Notes on this clonotype: This clone may be a read error of a much larger clone one base away. The chain is built from TRBV6-2 or TRBV6-3 and TRBJ1-5, with D hard to call. The CDR3 consists of 14 residues. V lost 5 bases to trimming and J lost 5 bases, with 13 bases between them. In germline, CDR1 is MNHEY, CDR2 SVGEGT. CDR3 DNA sequence: TGTGCCAGCAGTCCCACGACGGTCGATCAGCCCCAGCATTTT. Its translation is CASSPTTVDQPQHF.

This clonotype has only a few counts. The J gene is TRBJ1-2, the V gene TRBV25-1; 11 bases agree with TRBD1. Per germline, CDR1 MGHDK and CDR2 SYGVNS. Germline trimming cut 6 bases from V and 2 bases from J; bases unmatched to any gene: 2. The CDR3 is made up of 14 amino acids. In nucleotides, the CDR3 is TGTGCCAGCAGGTGGACAGGGGGCAACTATGGCTACACCTTC. Encoded protein: CASRWTGGNYGYTF.

The chain is built from TRBV14 and TRBJ1-1; D unresolved. The germline V gene encodes CDR1 SGHDN and CDR2 FVKESK. CDR3 length: 8 residues. Trimming cost V 0 bases and J 13 bases, with 0 bases left between them. CDR3 loop: CASSQDFF. In DNA form, the CDR3 reads TGTGCCAGCAGCCAAGATTTCTTT.

The sample holds one count of this clonotype. A clone one base away is much larger, so this may be a read error. J is TRBJ1-1 and V is TRBV19; D gene uncertain. The CDR3 covers 13 residues. Trimming pared 7 bases from V and 3 bases from J, leaving 12 bases between. The germline gives CDR1 LNHDA, CDR2 SQIVND (reference sequence). CDR3 in DNA: TGTGCCAGTACGGGGATCGGGGACACTGAAGCTTTCTTT. It translates to CASTGIGDTEAFF.

The CDR3 region has the DNA TGTGCCAGCAGGGAGACGGATCATAGCAATCAGCCCCAGCATTTT. Protein product: CASRETDHSNQPQHF. The chain has TRBV2 and TRBJ1-5; D is uncertain. Deletions cut 6 bases from V and 0 bases from J, with 12 bases between. Germline CDR1 and CDR2: SNHLY and FYNNEI. The CDR3 contains 15 residues.

There are many counts of this clonotype. The genes are TRBV2 and TRBJ1-2; 7 nucleotides match TRBD1. Looked up from germline, CDR1 is SNHLY and CDR2 is FYNNEI. V was pared by 6 bases and J by 4 bases, with 8 bases of the junction left unmatched. The CDR3 runs to 14 residues. The CDR3 loop is CASRLSGTAYGYTF. The CDR3 coding sequence is TGTGCCAGCAGGTTGTCCGGGACAGCCTATGGCTACACCTTC.

Turning to this clonotype: Compared with germline, one end of the junction differs, possibly owing to a read error. The rearrangement joins TRBV10-1 to TRBJ2-2; 9 nucleotides agree with TRBD2. The CDR3 is 15 residues long. The germline CDR1 and CDR2 sequences are WNHNN and SYGVQD (reference sequence). CDR3 sequence (DNA): TGTGCCAGCAGCGTAGGCGGGGGGGCTACCGGGGAGCTGTTTTTT. It encodes CASSVGGGATGELFF.

This chain uses TRBV5-4 with TRBJ1-6; D gene uncertain. The CDR3 is 15 amino acids. V lost 4 bases and J 7 bases, leaving 15 bases between the germline ends. From germline, CDR1 is SGHNT and CDR2 YYREEE (reference sequence). In nucleotides, the CDR3 is TGTGCCAGCAGCCTGCCGGGCCGACGGAATTCACCCCTCCACTTT. This gives the protein CASSLPGRRNSPLHF.

The chain recombines TRBV15 with TRBJ2-5, with 9 bases aligning to TRBD1. Germline V CDR1 and CDR2: LNHNV, YYDKDF (reference sequence). The CDR3 sequence is 16 residues long. J lost 5 bases, V lost 0 bases, and 7 bases had no gene match. CDR3 region: CATSRDLGQGLETQYF. CDR3 sequence (DNA): TGTGCCACCAGCAGAGATTTGGGACAGGGCTTGGAGACCCAGTACTTC. The full variable domain, in which reference TRBV15 and TRBJ2-5 provide the parts outside the CDR3, is DAMVIQNPRYQVTQFGKPVTLSCSQTLNHNVMYWYQQKSSQAPKLLFHYYDKDFNNEADTPDNFQSRRPNTSFCFLDIRSPGLGDTAMYLCATSRDLGQGLETQYFGPGTRLLVL.

This clonotype has a handful of counts. Its ends do not fully match the called genes, so a read error is possible. The gene calls are TRBV10-2 and TRBJ2-7; a possible D gene is TRBD1 (5 bases). There are 11 residues in the CDR3. CDR1 WSHSY and CDR2 SAAADI come from the germline V gene. As DNA, the CDR3 is TGTGCATCATGCAGGGCCTACGAGCAGTACTTC. It yields the protein CASCRAYEQYF.

This clonotype has just one count. The chain couples TRBV10-3 to TRBJ1-2; D is perhaps TRBD1 (6 bases). Trimming took off 1 base at V and 7 bases at J, with 13 bases between the two ends. Germline V gives CDR1 ENHRY, CDR2 SYGVKD. CDR3 size: 14 residues. The chain's CDR3 is CAISELSGTLGYTF. The CDR3 nucleotides read TGTGCCATCAGTGAGTTATCCGGGACACTTGGCTACACCTTC.

On this clonotype: Sequence at one end of the junction differs from germline and may be a read error. The CDR3: CASSEFKRREGGQFF. CDR3 nucleotide sequence: TGTGCCAGCAGTGAATTCAAGCGACGGGAAGGTGGGCAGTTCTTC. The rearrangement joins TRBV10-2 to TRBJ2-1, with TRBD2 as a possible D gene (5 bases). The CDR3 is 15 residues long. The germline V gene has CDR1 WSHSY and CDR2 SAAADI.

The chain couples TRBV24-1 to TRBJ2-6; 7 positions match TRBD2. Germline CDR1 is KGHDR and CDR2 is SFDVKD. Losses at the gene ends were 3 bases for V and 3 bases for J; bases not matched to a gene: 13. CDR3 size: 19 residues. The CDR3 loop is CATSDPHWGGSFGANVLTF. CDR3 DNA sequence: TGTGCCACCAGTGATCCCCACTGGGGGGGTAGCTTTGGGGCCAACGTCCTGACTTTC.

This chain connects TRBV9 to TRBJ2-5; the match to TRBD2 covers 10 bases. CDR1 SGDLS and CDR2 YYNGEE come from the germline V gene. The trim removed 0 bases at V and 5 bases at J, leaving 4 bases unmatched. This CDR3 is built from 15 residues. Here the CDR3 DNA reads TGTGCCAGCAGCGTAGTCCTAGCGGGGGTTGAGACCCAGTACTTC. Encoded protein: CASSVVLAGVETQYF.

This clonotype came up a few times. The chain is built from TRBV3-1 and TRBJ1-3; TRBD1 is a possible D gene (6 bases). V shed 5 bases and J shed 4 bases, with 12 bases lying between them. CDR3 size: 14 residues. Germline CDR1 and CDR2: LGHDT and YNNKEL (reference sequence). CDR3 nucleotides: TGTGCCAGCAGCGTTCTACAGGGAGGAAACACCATATATTTT. Its protein is CASSVLQGGNTIYF.

The rearrangement uses TRBV6-5 and TRBJ1-6, with D hard to call. V lost 4 bases to trimming and J lost 7 bases, with 14 bases between them. The CDR3 is 15 amino acids. Germline assignment: CDR1 MNHEY and CDR2 SVGAGI. The CDR3 DNA follows: TGTGCCAGCAGTTCCTCCACGGAGCTAAATTCACCCCTCCACTTT. This codes for CASSSSTELNSPLHF.

The sample holds one count of this clonotype. This chain uses TRBV19 with TRBJ2-7; 11 bases are shared with TRBD2. Germline V gene lookup returns CDR1 LNHDA and CDR2 SQIVND (reference sequence). This CDR3 is built from 15 residues. The V segment lost 1 base and the J segment 3 bases; nucleotides outside the gene matches: 2. The chain's CDR3 is CASSIGGTSGYEQYF. The CDR3 DNA reads as TGTGCCAGTAGTATAGGAGGGACTAGCGGCTACGAGCAGTACTTC. The full variable domain, its missing parts supplied by reference TRBV19 and TRBJ2-7, is DGGITQSPKYLFRKEGQNVTLSCEQNLNHDAMYWYRQDPGQGLRLIYYSQIVNDFQKGDIAEGYSVSREKKESFPLTVTSAQKNPTAFYLCASSIGGTSGYEQYFGPGTRLTVT.

This chain joins TRBV2 and TRBJ1-2, with D tentatively TRBD1 (6 bases). The germline V gene encodes CDR1 SNHLY and CDR2 FYNNEI. V shed 2 bases and J shed 3 bases, with 10 bases lying between them. The CDR3 contains 14 residues. CDR3 in amino acids: CASSELAGDYGYTF. The DNA for the CDR3 is TGTGCCAGCAGTGAACTGGCAGGGGACTATGGCTACACCTTC.